This T cell receptor (beta chain) was captured in a study of blood T cell repertoires in COVID-19. Method: immunoSEQ multiplex PCR; TCRdb's copy keeps in-frame clones and lacks some. The sample yields 110,000 to 150,000 clones, about 90% seen once. This CDR3 has 13 amino acids. V gave up 8 bases and J gave up 0 bases, with 7 bases separating them. Germline V lookup: CDR1 MDHEN, CDR2 SYDVKM. The TCR sequence derives from a man aged 55 to 70 who had recovered from COVID-19. This chain uses TRBV28 with TRBJ1-4; TRBD1 might be the D (6 bases). The material sequenced was PBMCs or T cells enriched from blood (not recorded which). CDR3 region: CASQGSTNEKLFF. The DNA for the CDR3 is TGTGCCAGCCAGGGGTCAACTAATGAAAAACTGTTTTTT. The variable domain in full, with the rest retrieved from reference TRBV28 and TRBJ1-4, is DVKVTQSSRYLVKRTGEKVFLECVQDMDHENMFWYRQDPGLGLRLIYFSYDVKMKEKGDIPEGYSVSREKKERFSLILESASTNQTSMYLCASQGSTNEKLFFGSGTQLSVL.